The entry below gives a single T cell receptor beta chain sequence along with its context. This record belongs to a study of blood T cell repertoires in COVID-19. Per the original methods: Using reference gene primer amplification, nucleated cell counts were estimated. The data were produced by immunoSEQ multiplex PCR, yet TCRdb's version contains in-frame clones alone and is incomplete. V and J calls and clone size follow that table, whereas D and trimming were derived from the DNA. The sample holds tens of thousands of clones, roughly 91% seen once. This receptor was taken from a human donor in a cohort sampled during active COVID-19. What was sequenced was peripheral blood.

The CDR3 is CASSETSGRSYEQYF. In DNA, the CDR3 is TGTGCCAGCAGCGAAACTAGCGGGAGGTCCTACGAGCAGTACTTC. The chain uses TRBV9 and TRBJ2-7, with 12 bases fitting TRBD2. With V trimmed by 3 bases and J by 1 base, 2 bases remained unmatched. The CDR3 is made up of 15 amino acids. Looked up from germline, CDR1 is SGDLS and CDR2 is YYNGEE.